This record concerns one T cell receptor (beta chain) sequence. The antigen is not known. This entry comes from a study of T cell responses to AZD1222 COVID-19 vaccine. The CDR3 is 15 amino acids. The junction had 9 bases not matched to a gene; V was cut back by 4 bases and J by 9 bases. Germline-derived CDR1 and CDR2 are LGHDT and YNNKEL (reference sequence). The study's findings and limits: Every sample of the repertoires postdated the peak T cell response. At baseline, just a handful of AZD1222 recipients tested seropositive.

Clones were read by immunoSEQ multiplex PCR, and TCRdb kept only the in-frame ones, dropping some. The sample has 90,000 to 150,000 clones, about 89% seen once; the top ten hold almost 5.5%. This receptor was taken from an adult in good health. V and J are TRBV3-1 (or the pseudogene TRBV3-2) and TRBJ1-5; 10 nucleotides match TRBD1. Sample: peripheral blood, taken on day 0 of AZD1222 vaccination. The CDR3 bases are TGTGCCAGCAGCCCAGGGACAGGGGCATCAGGGCCCCAGCATTTT. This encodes CASSPGTGASGPQHF.